What follows are 5 T cell receptor beta chains derived from one specimen sequenced in a study of CD8 T cells in ankylosing spondylitis. TCRdb used MiXCR to reprocess the 5' RACE reads, holding one entry per CDR3 protein. The sample has about 250,000 distinct CDR3 sequences, about 10% seen once. Sample: blood, either unsorted or a sorted T cell fraction (not recorded which). These receptors were obtained from a male donor with ankylosing spondylitis or in good health (not recorded which).

This clonotype was recorded many times. This chain connects TRBV12-3 or TRBV12-4 to TRBJ2-3; possible D gene TRBD1, 6 bases. With 5 bases removed from V and 1 base from J, the gap between germline ends came to 10 bases. The CDR3 sequence is 14 residues long. Here the CDR3 DNA reads TGTGCCAGCAGTCTTCACAGGGGCACAGATACGCAGTATTTT. It codes for CASSLHRGTDTQYF.

At least ten counts were recorded for this clonotype. CDR3 residues: CASSSPGQGVDEQYF. CDR3 bases: TGCGCCAGCAGCTCGCCGGGACAGGGTGTCGACGAGCAGTACTTC. This sequence joins TRBV5-1 and TRBJ2-7; 9 bases are a match to TRBD1. CDR1 SGHRS and CDR2 YFSETQ come from the germline V gene. The CDR3 length is 15 residues. The trim removed 3 bases at V and 5 bases at J, leaving 9 bases unmatched. The whole variable domain, filled in from reference TRBV5-1 and TRBJ2-7, reads KAGVTQTPRYLIKTRGQQVTLSCSPISGHRSVSWYQQTPGQGLQFLFEYFSETQRNKGNFPGRFSGRQFSNSRSEMNVSTLELGDSALYLCASSSPGQGVDEQYFGPGTRLTVT.

This chain connects TRBV29-1 to TRBJ1-2; D ambiguous. CDR1 is SQVTM and CDR2 is ANQGSEA in the germline V gene. V shed 7 bases and J shed 2 bases, with 11 bases lying between them. CDR3 length: 12 residues. In DNA, the CDR3 is TGCAGCGCAAAGCCCGGAAACTATGGCTACACCTTC. As protein: CSAKPGNYGYTF.

In its sample, this clonotype was seen many times. The rearrangement links TRBV6-1 to TRBJ1-5; 7 bases align to TRBD1. Looked up from germline, CDR1 is MNHNS and CDR2 is SASEGT. Trimming cost V 4 bases and J 5 bases; bases outside gene matches: 11. This CDR3 is built from 16 residues. DNA of the CDR3: TGTGCCAGCAGTGTCGACAGGGTGGGGGGCTATCAGCCCCAGCATTTT. Its translation: CASSVDRVGGYQPQHF.

This clonotype was seen many times. The chain has TRBV4-1 and TRBJ1-1; possible D gene TRBD1, 5 bases. The CDR3 extends over 13 amino acids. In germline, CDR1 is MGHRA, CDR2 YSYEKL. Trimming took 7 bases from V and 5 from J, leaving 14 bases between them. CDR3 sequence reads: CASTGPEKTEAFF. The CDR3 DNA sequence: TGCGCCAGCACGGGGCCCGAGAAGACTGAAGCTTTCTTT.